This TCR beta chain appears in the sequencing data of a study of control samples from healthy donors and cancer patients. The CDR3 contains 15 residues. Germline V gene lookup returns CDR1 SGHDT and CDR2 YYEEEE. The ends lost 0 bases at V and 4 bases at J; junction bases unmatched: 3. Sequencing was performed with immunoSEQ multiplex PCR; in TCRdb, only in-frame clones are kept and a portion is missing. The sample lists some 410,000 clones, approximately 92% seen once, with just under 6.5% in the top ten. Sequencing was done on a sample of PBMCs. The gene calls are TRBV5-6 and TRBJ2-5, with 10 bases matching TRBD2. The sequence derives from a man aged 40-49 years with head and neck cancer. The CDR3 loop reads CASSLVAGGAETQYF. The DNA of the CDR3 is TGTGCCAGCAGCTTGGTAGCGGGGGGTGCAGAGACCCAGTACTTC.